This T cell receptor (beta chain) was profiled in a study of T cell repertoires in cytomegalovirus infection. Study overall: Recently identified HLA-C-restricted CMV epitopes were among the peptides used. A matching HLA type, together with CMV infection, was signaled by public TCR beta signatures.

The V and J ends lost 1 base and 7 bases, in that order; junction bases with no gene match: 5. There are 16 residues in the CDR3. The V gene's germline CDR1 is SGHVS and CDR2 FNYEAQ. Broader study findings: Carriage of CMV together with the relevant HLA was identifiable through cumulative public TCR beta family frequency. The ex vivo response was dominated by HLA-C-restricted CMV-specific TCR beta clonotypes.

This clonotype came up a few times. Its specificity is not known. One entry per CDR3 protein, called by TCRdb with MiXCR from the reads. The table lists about 830,000 distinct CDR3 sequences, about 31% of them singletons. The input for sequencing was cultured CD8+ T cells from PBMCs, taken from culture after CMV antigen stimulation. The receptor was isolated from a human donor in good health (CMV status not recorded). Some clones in this sample may be carry-over from other donors' samples. The gene calls are TRBV7-6 and TRBJ1-6; 9 positions match TRBD1. CDR3 amino acids: CASSLEGDRENSPLHF. The CDR3 DNA follows: TGTGCCAGCAGCTTAGAAGGGGACAGGGAAAATTCACCCCTCCACTTT. Looking up the rest from reference TRBV7-6 and TRBJ1-6 gives the full variable domain: GAGVSQSPRYKVTKRGQDVALRCDPISGHVSLYWYRQALGQGPEFLTYFNYEAQQDKSGLPNDRFSAERPEGSISTLTIQRTEQRDSAMYRCASSLEGDRENSPLHFGNGTRLTVT.